The source of this TCR beta chain is a study of blood T cell repertoires in COVID-19. Study-level background: Whether acute or convalescent, the COVID-19 samples came from the United States, Italy and Spain. PBMCs, B-cell-depleted T cells, or T cells provided the cDNA or gDNA that made up the material.

Original analysis: Amplified reference gene primers provided the basis for estimating nucleated cell counts. Profiling relied on immunoSEQ multiplex PCR, and the TCRdb table lists in-frame clones only, not all of them. The V and J calls and clone size come from that table; D and trimming were worked out from the DNA. The sample contains 200,000 to 250,000 clones, 65% to 90% of which appear only once. CDR1 is SGHNT and CDR2 is YYREEE in the germline V gene (reference sequence). Trimming removed 0 bases from V and 6 bases from J; junction bases left unmatched: 4. The CDR3 is 14 amino acids. Sequenced: peripheral blood. The rearrangement joins TRBV5-4 to TRBJ2-7; 9 bases are a match to TRBD1. The source is a middle-aged woman who had recovered from COVID-19. The chain's CDR3 is CASSLGTGDAEQYF. DNA for the CDR3: TGTGCCAGCAGCTTGGGGACAGGGGACGCCGAGCAGTACTTC. The whole variable domain, filled in from reference TRBV5-4 and TRBJ2-7, reads ETGVTQSPTHLIKTRGQQVTLRCSSQSGHNTVSWYQQALGQGPQFIFQYYREEENGRGNFPPRFSGLQFPNYSSELNVNALELDDSALYLCASSLGTGDAEQYFGPGTRLTVT.